This T cell receptor beta chain was sequenced during a study of T cells after yellow fever vaccination. Findings and limits, study-wide: Booster sampling recovered most clones from primary vaccination (about 97% CD4, 80% to 90% CD8). Though weaker, the secondary response peaked faster, on day 5 versus 15.

About this clonotype itself: The antigen remains undetermined.

Universal primer sites and UMIs were introduced during 5'RACE template-switching synthesis of TCR cDNA. TCRdb processed the 5' RACE reads anew with MiXCR; each CDR3 protein has one entry. Of roughly 320,000 distinct CDR3 sequences detected, around 10% appear once; the ten largest clones hold 3% to 3.5%. CDR1 and CDR2 (germline): KGHDR, SFDVKD. The CDR3 loop spans 15 amino acids. Trimming removed 4 bases at V and 8 bases at J, with 17 bases between. This rearrangement joins TRBV24-1 to TRBJ2-4; tentatively, D is TRBD1 or TRBD2 (5 bases each). The source of this sequence is a man aged 18 to 30 who received the YFV17D yellow fever vaccine. Sequenced material: CD4+ T cells sorted from PBMCs, taken 45 days after the yellow fever booster vaccination. CDR3 in amino acids: CATSDRRDPRYIQYF. CDR3 sequence (DNA): TGTGCCACCAGTGACCGCCGGGACCCCAGGTACATTCAGTACTTC.